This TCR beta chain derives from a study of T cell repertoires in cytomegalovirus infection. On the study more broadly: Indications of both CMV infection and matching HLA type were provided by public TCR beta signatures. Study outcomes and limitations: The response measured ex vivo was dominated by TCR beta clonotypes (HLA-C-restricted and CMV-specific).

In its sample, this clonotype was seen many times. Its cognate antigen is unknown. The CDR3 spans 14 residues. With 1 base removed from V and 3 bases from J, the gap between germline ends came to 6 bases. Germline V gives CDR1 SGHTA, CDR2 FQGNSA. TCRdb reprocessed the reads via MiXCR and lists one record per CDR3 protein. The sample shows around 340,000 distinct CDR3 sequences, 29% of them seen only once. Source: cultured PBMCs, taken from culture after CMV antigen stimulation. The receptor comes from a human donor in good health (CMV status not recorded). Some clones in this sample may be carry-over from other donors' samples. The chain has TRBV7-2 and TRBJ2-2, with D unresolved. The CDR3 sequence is CASSLDLYTGELFF. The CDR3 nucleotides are TGTGCCAGCAGCTTAGATCTGTACACCGGGGAGCTGTTTTTT.